Listed below are T cell receptor beta chains from one sample, sequenced in a study of blood T cell repertoires in COVID-19. Sequenced by immunoSEQ multiplex PCR; TCRdb stores in-frame clones only, minus some. Of some 70,000 clones in the sample, about 88% were seen once. Sequenced sample: peripheral blood. All receptors derive from a woman aged 55-70 years with COVID-19, enrolled during active disease. Both conserved end residues are part of each CDR3. D genes are given only for firm matches. Clone size, where shown, is once, few, many, or a class for clones that have expanded.

v_call: TRBV7-2
j_call: TRBJ2-1
d_call: TRBD2
clone_size: few
cdr3_aa: CASSLEPSGNEQFF
cdr3_nt: TGTGCCAGCAGCTTAGAGCCTAGCGGGAATGAGCAGTTCTTC

v_call: TRBV18
j_call: TRBJ1-1
d_call: TRBD1
clone_size: .
cdr3_aa: CASSPRSPGTAINTEAFF
cdr3_nt: TGTGCCAGCTCTCCCCGTTCCCCCGGGACAGCCATTAACACTGAAGCTTTCTTT

v_call: TRBV5-6
j_call: TRBJ2-3
d_call: TRBD2
clone_size: .
cdr3_aa: CASSFSLAGADTQYF
cdr3_nt: TGTGCCAGCAGCTTCTCCCTAGCGGGAGCAGATACGCAGTATTTT

v_call: TRBV7-6
j_call: TRBJ2-1
d_call: .
clone_size: .
cdr3_aa: CASSPQGYSYNEQFF
cdr3_nt: TGTGCCAGCAGCCCACAGGGATACTCCTACAATGAGCAGTTCTTC

v_call: TRBV18
j_call: TRBJ2-2
d_call: TRBD1
clone_size: .
cdr3_aa: CASSPLSGTGGNTGELFF
cdr3_nt: TGTGCCAGCTCACCCCTTTCTGGGACAGGGGGGAACACCGGGGAGCTGTTTTTT

v_call: TRBV4-3
j_call: TRBJ2-7
d_call: .
clone_size: .
cdr3_aa: CASSQDIQGDYEQYF
cdr3_nt: TGCGCCAGCAGCCAAGATATACAGGGAGACTACGAGCAGTACTTC

v_call: TRBV10-3
j_call: TRBJ2-1
d_call: TRBD2
clone_size: .
cdr3_aa: CAIRSGTSGTVISYNEQFF
cdr3_nt: TGTGCCATCAGATCCGGGACTAGCGGAACCGTGATCTCCTACAATGAGCAGTTCTTC

v_call: TRBV7-9
j_call: TRBJ2-3
d_call: .
clone_size: .
cdr3_aa: CASSLVASSTDTQYF
cdr3_nt: TGTGCCAGCAGCTTAGTTGCTAGCTCAACAGATACGCAGTATTTT

v_call: TRBV4-2
j_call: TRBJ2-1
d_call: TRBD2
clone_size: .
cdr3_aa: CASSQEALAGTYNEQFF
cdr3_nt: TGTGCCAGCAGCCAAGAGGCTCTAGCGGGAACGTACAATGAGCAGTTCTTC

v_call: TRBV6-6
j_call: TRBJ2-1
d_call: TRBD2
clone_size: .
cdr3_aa: CASSPVGAGTSGSTKDNEQFF
cdr3_nt: TGTGCCAGCAGTCCCGTCGGGGCTGGGACTAGCGGGAGTACTAAGGACAATGAGCAGTTCTTC

v_call: TRBV4-3
j_call: TRBJ2-5
d_call: TRBD2
clone_size: .
cdr3_aa: CASSPQPSGQETQYF
cdr3_nt: TGCGCCAGCTCGCCGCAACCTAGCGGGCAAGAGACCCAGTACTTC

v_call: TRBV27
j_call: TRBJ1-1
d_call: .
clone_size: .
cdr3_aa: CASTPRGDTEAFF
cdr3_nt: TGTGCCAGCACCCCACGGGGGGACACTGAAGCTTTCTTT

v_call: TRBV24-1
j_call: TRBJ2-5
d_call: TRBD1
clone_size: .
cdr3_aa: CATNPGQGVETQYF
cdr3_nt: TGTGCCACCAACCCCGGACAGGGGGTCGAGACCCAGTACTTC

v_call: TRBV6-5
j_call: TRBJ2-7
d_call: TRBD1
clone_size: .
cdr3_aa: CASSYQGESYEQYF
cdr3_nt: TGTGCCAGCAGTTACCAGGGGGAATCCTACGAGCAGTACTTC

v_call: TRBV9
j_call: TRBJ2-7
d_call: .
clone_size: .
cdr3_aa: CASSVNPTYEQYF
cdr3_nt: TGTGCCAGCAGTGTGAACCCTACCTACGAGCAGTACTTC

v_call: TRBV4-1
j_call: TRBJ1-1
d_call: TRBD1
clone_size: .
cdr3_aa: CASSLRQGAEAFF
cdr3_nt: TGCGCCAGCAGCCTTAGACAGGGCGCTGAAGCTTTCTTT

v_call: TRBV27
j_call: TRBJ1-2
d_call: .
clone_size: .
cdr3_aa: CASSLTGQKNYTF
cdr3_nt: TGTGCCAGCAGTTTAACAGGACAGAAGAATTACACCTTC

v_call: TRBV9
j_call: TRBJ2-2
d_call: TRBD1
clone_size: .
cdr3_aa: CASSVVPGGITGELFF
cdr3_nt: TGTGCCAGCAGCGTAGTTCCAGGGGGCATCACCGGGGAGCTGTTTTTT

v_call: TRBV19
j_call: TRBJ2-1
d_call: TRBD2
clone_size: .
cdr3_aa: CASGTSGRGEQFF
cdr3_nt: TGTGCCAGTGGGACTAGCGGGCGTGGGGAGCAGTTCTTC

v_call: TRBV6-2/TRBV6-3
j_call: TRBJ1-5
d_call: TRBD1
clone_size: .
cdr3_aa: CASSYVGTGYQPQHF
cdr3_nt: TGTGCCAGCAGTTATGTTGGGACAGGTTATCAGCCCCAGCATTTT

v_call: TRBV6-1
j_call: TRBJ2-3
d_call: .
clone_size: .
cdr3_aa: CASSEHRVIADTQYF
cdr3_nt: TGTGCCAGCAGTGAACACAGGGTTATCGCAGATACGCAGTATTTT

v_call: TRBV6-6
j_call: TRBJ2-1
d_call: TRBD1
clone_size: .
cdr3_aa: CASSVTGNEQFF
cdr3_nt: TGTGCCAGCAGTGTGACAGGGAATGAGCAGTTCTTC

v_call: TRBV19
j_call: TRBJ1-2
d_call: TRBD1
clone_size: .
cdr3_aa: CASIGTGFYGYTF
cdr3_nt: TGTGCCAGTATTGGGACAGGGTTCTATGGCTACACCTTC

v_call: TRBV19
j_call: TRBJ2-7
d_call: TRBD1
clone_size: .
cdr3_aa: CASSGGQGRYEQYF
cdr3_nt: TGTGCCAGTAGTGGGGGACAGGGACGCTACGAGCAGTACTTC

v_call: TRBV12-5
j_call: TRBJ2-7
d_call: .
clone_size: once
cdr3_aa: CASGFPGGDYEQYF
cdr3_nt: TGTGCTAGTGGTTTCCCCGGCGGGGACTACGAGCAGTACTTC

v_call: TRBV7-8
j_call: TRBJ2-7
d_call: TRBD2
clone_size: .
cdr3_aa: CASSIQAGGLPYEQYF
cdr3_nt: TGTGCCAGCAGCATCCAAGCGGGAGGGCTCCCCTACGAGCAGTACTTC

v_call: TRBV18
j_call: TRBJ2-3
d_call: TRBD2
clone_size: once
cdr3_aa: CASSPRDGGYTDTQYF
cdr3_nt: TGTGCCAGCTCACCAAGGGACGGGGGGTACACAGATACGCAGTATTTT

v_call: TRBV10-3
j_call: TRBJ1-6
d_call: TRBD1
clone_size: .
cdr3_aa: CAISDRTGESPLHF
cdr3_nt: TGTGCCATCAGTGATAGAACAGGGGAATCACCCCTCCACTTT

v_call: TRBV3-1/TRBV3-2
j_call: TRBJ2-7
d_call: .
clone_size: .
cdr3_aa: CASSHLSYEQYF
cdr3_nt: TGTGCCAGCAGCCACCTCTCCTACGAGCAGTACTTC

v_call: TRBV29-1
j_call: TRBJ1-5
d_call: TRBD1
clone_size: .
cdr3_aa: CSVGTGDQPQHF
cdr3_nt: TGCAGCGTTGGGACAGGGGATCAGCCCCAGCATTTT

v_call: TRBV5-1
j_call: TRBJ1-1
d_call: .
clone_size: .
cdr3_aa: CASSLSTGLGAFF
cdr3_nt: TGCGCCAGCAGCTTGTCGACAGGTCTTGGGGCTTTCTTT

v_call: TRBV7-9
j_call: TRBJ1-2
d_call: .
clone_size: .
cdr3_aa: CASSLNHYGYTF
cdr3_nt: TGTGCCAGCAGCCTTAATCACTATGGCTACACCTTC

v_call: TRBV28
j_call: TRBJ1-1
d_call: TRBD1
clone_size: once
cdr3_aa: CASSPQGATTEAFF
cdr3_nt: TGTGCCAGCAGTCCCCAGGGGGCAACCACTGAAGCTTTCTTT

v_call: TRBV5-4
j_call: TRBJ1-1
d_call: .
clone_size: few
cdr3_aa: CASSQNRAPEAFF
cdr3_nt: TGTGCCAGCAGCCAGAACAGGGCTCCTGAAGCTTTCTTT

v_call: TRBV6-5
j_call: TRBJ2-7
d_call: TRBD1
clone_size: .
cdr3_aa: CASSYGTGVTYEQYF
cdr3_nt: TGTGCCAGCAGTTACGGGACAGGGGTCACCTACGAGCAGTACTTC

v_call: TRBV5-6
j_call: TRBJ2-7
d_call: TRBD1
clone_size: .
cdr3_aa: CASSLAPGQGNEQYF
cdr3_nt: TGTGCCAGCAGCTTGGCCCCCGGACAGGGTAACGAGCAGTACTTC

v_call: TRBV5-1
j_call: TRBJ2-1
d_call: TRBD1
clone_size: .
cdr3_aa: CASSPRQGTHAPVQFF
cdr3_nt: TGCGCCAGCAGCCCCCGACAGGGGACACATGCCCCAGTCCAGTTCTTC

v_call: TRBV4-2
j_call: TRBJ1-2
d_call: .
clone_size: .
cdr3_aa: CASTERGGDNYGYTF
cdr3_nt: TGTGCCAGCACCGAGCGGGGGGGGGATAACTATGGCTACACCTTC

v_call: TRBV7-9
j_call: TRBJ2-1
d_call: TRBD2
clone_size: .
cdr3_aa: CASSSRLAGGTSSYNEQFF
cdr3_nt: TGTGCCAGCAGCTCAAGACTAGCGGGAGGGACAAGCTCCTACAATGAGCAGTTCTTC

v_call: TRBV5-1
j_call: TRBJ1-4
d_call: .
clone_size: .
cdr3_aa: CASSSLSGLTNEKLFF
cdr3_nt: TGCGCCAGCAGCTCTTTATCAGGGCTCACTAATGAAAAACTGTTTTTT

v_call: TRBV3-1/TRBV3-2
j_call: TRBJ1-4
d_call: .
clone_size: .
cdr3_aa: CASSQVEGEKLFF
cdr3_nt: TGTGCCAGCAGCCAAGTAGAGGGTGAAAAACTGTTTTTT

v_call: TRBV10-3
j_call: TRBJ1-6
d_call: .
clone_size: .
cdr3_aa: CAASSGDDNSPLHF
cdr3_nt: TGTGCCGCCTCCTCGGGGGATGATAATTCACCCCTCCACTTT

v_call: TRBV18
j_call: TRBJ2-3
d_call: TRBD1
clone_size: .
cdr3_aa: CASSPPNGQGADTQYF
cdr3_nt: TGTGCCAGCTCACCCCCGAACGGACAGGGGGCAGATACGCAGTATTTT

v_call: TRBV7-8
j_call: TRBJ2-3
d_call: .
clone_size: .
cdr3_aa: CASSLARLAFTDTQYF
cdr3_nt: TGTGCCAGCAGCTTAGCGCGTCTAGCCTTCACAGATACGCAGTATTTT